What follows is one TCR beta chain and its context. Its antigen is unknown. Trimming took 4 bases from V and 7 from J, leaving 14 bases between them. Germline CDR1 and CDR2: SEHNR and FQNEAQ (reference sequence). The CDR3 sequence is 15 residues long. Researchers made TCR cDNA using 5'RACE template switching, and this step added a universal primer site and UMIs. TCRdb re-called the 5' RACE reads through MiXCR, storing one row per CDR3 protein. Among some 320,000 distinct CDR3 sequences listed, about 11% were seen once. These data come from a study of T cells after yellow fever vaccination. Study background: Each low-cell-number fraction was prepared by means of SMART-Seq v4 Ultra Low Input. General study results and limits: Highly abundant clonotypes carried over from the bulk population could end up in FACS-sorted repertoires as contaminants.

The receptor's source is a man aged 18 to 35 who received the YFV17D yellow fever vaccine. Specimen: CD4+ T cells sorted from PBMCs, collected 45 days after the yellow fever booster vaccination. V usage is TRBV7-9 and J usage is TRBJ1-6; D is unclear. DNA of the CDR3: TGTGCCAGCAGCTCCCGGACGGGAAAAAATTCACCCCTCCACTTT. Protein: CASSSRTGKNSPLHF.